The 25 T cell receptor beta chains in this list originate from one sample, sequenced in a study of Tregs in tolerant kidney transplant recipients. Libraries were prepared by immunoSEQ multiplex PCR; TCRdb keeps only in-frame clonotypes and omits some of them. The table includes approximately 60,000 clones, 95% to 98% detected once. Sequencing was performed on Tregs from blood, taken before the transplant. These receptor sequences come from a human donor who received a combined kidney and bone marrow transplant.

The gene calls are TRBV7-6 and TRBJ2-5, with TRBD2 as a possible D gene (6 bases). The V gene lost 5 bases and the J gene lost 4 bases, with 14 bases spanning the gap. Germline CDR1 is SGHVS and CDR2 is FNYEAQ. The CDR3 runs to 14 residues. CDR3 bases: TGTGCCAGCAGCCTTCGGGACGGGGGAGAGACCCAGTACTTC. Protein product: CASSLRDGGETQYF.

The CDR3 reads CASSFLAGAPGNEQFF. As DNA, the CDR3 is TGTGCCAGCAGCTTCCTAGCGGGAGCCCCTGGGAATGAGCAGTTCTTC. The chain joins TRBV11-3 to TRBJ2-1, with TRBD2 matching 10 bases. The CDR3 is made up of 16 amino acids. V was pared by 3 bases and J by 7 bases, with 9 bases of the junction left unmatched. CDR1 SGHNT and CDR2 YENEEA come from the germline V gene.

The V call is TRBV13, the J call TRBJ1-2; D unclear. There are 15 residues in the CDR3. Trimming shortened V by 0 bases and J by 4 bases, and 12 bases separated the two germline ends. The V gene's germline CDR1 is PRHDT and CDR2 FYEKMQ (reference sequence). The DNA of the CDR3 is TGTGCCAGCAGCTTAGGGATGGGCCCACTCTATGGCTACACCTTC. It translates to CASSLGMGPLYGYTF.

The CDR3 DNA sequence: TGTGCCTGGAGTGTACTGGCGGACAGGGGGCGCATGGATTATGGCTACACCTTC. This gives the protein CAWSVLADRGRMDYGYTF. The rearrangement joins TRBV30 to TRBJ1-2, with 11 bases aligning to TRBD1. The CDR3 runs 18 residues. The V and J ends lost 0 bases and 5 bases, in that order; junction bases with no gene match: 14. Germline CDR1 and CDR2: GTSNPN and SVGIG (reference sequence).

The rearrangement joins TRBV7-2 to TRBJ2-7; TRBD1 aligns across 10 bases. The CDR3 runs to 14 residues. Looked up from germline, CDR1 is SGHTA and CDR2 is FQGNSA. Unmatched junction bases numbered 6, after V lost 3 bases and J lost 7 bases. The CDR3 DNA is TGTGCCAGCAGCTTGGGACAGGGGACAGGTGAGCAGTACTTC. Translating it yields CASSLGQGTGEQYF.

The chain carries TRBV5-1 and TRBJ2-7; 10 bases line up with TRBD2. With 5 bases clipped from V and 5 bases from J, the junction kept 4 bases outside the gene matches. CDR1 SGHRS and CDR2 YFSETQ come from the germline V gene. The CDR3 consists of 13 residues. This chain's CDR3 is CASRRAGGDEQYF. CDR3 in DNA: TGCGCCAGCAGGCGAGCGGGAGGGGACGAGCAGTACTTC.

This clone turned up a few times. This chain joins TRBV28 and TRBJ1-1; possible D gene TRBD1, 5 bases. The ends were cut back, 4 bases at V and 8 bases at J, with 14 bases in the middle. CDR3 length equals 13 residues. Germline V gene data show CDR1 as MDHEN and CDR2 as SYDVKM. The CDR3 protein is CASSWGPGREAFF. The CDR3 DNA sequence: TGTGCCAGCAGTTGGGGCCCAGGGCGGGAAGCTTTCTTT.

This clone came up once. V gene TRBV27 combines with J gene TRBJ1-2; D possibly corresponds to TRBD1 (5 bases). CDR1 is MNHEY, CDR2 SMNVEV, per germline (reference sequence). There are 13 residues in the CDR3. V lost 3 bases and J lost 8, with 13 bases in between. The CDR3 sequence: CASSLAGWRGYTF. CDR3 sequence (DNA): TGTGCCAGCAGTTTGGCAGGGTGGCGCGGCTACACCTTC.

This clone was counted once. This chain uses TRBV19 with TRBJ2-5, with D maybe TRBD2 (6 bases). The germline V and J ends were trimmed by 3 bases and 7 bases, with 12 bases remaining between them. Germline lookup yields CDR1 LNHDA and CDR2 SQIVND (reference sequence). The CDR3 covers 13 residues. The CDR3 reads CASSISGDSTQYF. The CDR3 DNA is TGTGCCAGTAGTATCTCCGGGGACTCGACCCAGTACTTC.

The chain joins TRBV7-7 to TRBJ2-2; tentatively, D is TRBD2 (6 bases). This CDR3 is 15 amino acids long. Trimming took off 5 bases at V and 1 base at J, with 11 bases between the two ends. In germline, CDR1 is SSHAT, CDR2 FNYEAQ (reference sequence). CDR3 region: CASSLAGLNTGELFF. The DNA for the CDR3 is TGTGCCAGCAGCCTCGCGGGGCTGAACACCGGGGAGCTGTTTTTT. Complete variable domain (other parts from reference TRBV7-7 and TRBJ2-2): GAGVSQSPRYKVTKRGQDVTLRCDPISSHATLYWYQQALGQGPEFLTYFNYEAQPDKSGLPSDRFSAERPEGSISTLTIQRTEQRDSAMYRCASSLAGLNTGELFFGEGSRLTVL.

The CDR3 sequence: CAGGGSGNTIYF. DNA for the CDR3: TGTGCCGGGGGAGGCTCTGGAAACACCATATATTTT. The chain is built from TRBV10-3 and TRBJ1-3; TRBD1 is a possible D gene (5 bases). The CDR3 runs 12 residues. Germline V gene sequence: CDR1 ENHRY, CDR2 SYGVKD. V shed 11 bases and J shed 0 bases, with 8 bases lying between them.

The chain recombines TRBV14 with TRBJ1-6; the D is unclear. This CDR3 has 15 amino acids. The V end lost 1 base, the J end lost 4 bases, and 8 bases lay between the germline ends. Germline V CDR1 and CDR2: SGHDN, FVKESK. CDR3 in amino acids: CASSQGQPYNSPLHF. The CDR3 DNA reads as TGTGCCAGCAGCCAAGGACAACCTTATAATTCACCCCTCCACTTT.

V gene TRBV10-3 combines with J gene TRBJ2-7; 8 positions agree with TRBD1. After removal of 4 bases from V and 2 bases from J, the junction contained 4 bases not matched to a gene. The germline V gene has CDR1 ENHRY and CDR2 SYGVKD. The CDR3 is made up of 14 amino acids. CDR3 nucleotides: TGTGCCATCAGTGGTCAGGGGGCCCCCTACGAGCAGTACTTC. This encodes CAISGQGAPYEQYF.

This clone was seen a single time. The genes are TRBV21-1 and TRBJ1-5. TRBV21-1 is classified as a pseudogene. The CDR3 loop spans 17 amino acids. The CDR3 spells CASSKVSDFYSNQPQHF. The CDR3 DNA reads as TGTGCCAGCAGCAAAGTGTCAGACTTTTATAGCAATCAGCCCCAGCATTTT.

The chain employs TRBV5-4 and TRBJ1-2, with TRBD1 identical over 9 bases. V shed 4 bases and J 8 bases; nucleotides not matched to a gene: 9. The CDR3 is made up of 14 amino acids. CDR1 and CDR2 (germline): SGHNT, YYREEE (reference sequence). CDR3 in amino acids: CASSPGTGPLGYTF. The CDR3, as DNA: TGTGCCAGCAGCCCAGGGACAGGGCCTCTAGGCTACACCTTC.

This chain links TRBV14 with TRBJ2-3, with D unresolved. The CDR3 loop spans 11 amino acids. V dropped 5 bases and J dropped 7 bases, with 7 bases sitting between them. The germline V gene has CDR1 SGHDN and CDR2 FVKESK. The CDR3: CASSSGHTQYF. In DNA, the CDR3 is TGTGCCAGCAGCTCCGGTCATACGCAGTATTTT.

The V gene is TRBV7-2, the J gene TRBJ1-2, with unresolved D. Germline V gives CDR1 SGHTA, CDR2 FQGNSA. The V end was cut by 5 bases, the J end by 8 bases, with 18 bases between. This CDR3 is built from 14 residues. The CDR3 region has the DNA TGTGCCAGCAGCCGAGACCCCCTAGTAAAGGGCTACACCTTC. Protein: CASSRDPLVKGYTF.

This chain joins TRBV7-2 and TRBJ2-1; 10 nucleotides line up with TRBD2. Germline trimming cut 3 bases from V and 4 bases from J; bases unmatched to any gene: 6. CDR3 length: 16 amino acids. Germline V gene sequence: CDR1 SGHTA, CDR2 FQGNSA. The CDR3 sequence is CASSLTGTSVYNEQFF. CDR3 coding DNA: TGTGCCAGCAGCTTGACCGGGACTAGCGTTTACAATGAGCAGTTCTTC.

This chain joins TRBV5-5 and TRBJ1-2; 9 bases match TRBD1. Trimming removed 4 bases from V and 1 base from J; junction bases left unmatched: 2. The length of the CDR3 is 14 residues. CDR1 and CDR2 (germline): SGHKS, YYEKEE (reference sequence). Written as DNA, the CDR3 is TGTGCCAGCAGCACGACAGGGGGTAACTATGGCTACACCTTC. It translates to CASSTTGGNYGYTF.

The genes are TRBV5-1 and TRBJ1-4; 7 bases align to TRBD1. The ends lost 5 bases at V and 4 bases at J; junction bases unmatched: 11. In germline, CDR1 is SGHRS, CDR2 YFSETQ. The CDR3 spans 16 residues. DNA of the CDR3: TGCGCCAGCAGGTTGACCGGGACAGCTTTTAATGAAAAACTGTTTTTT. Protein sequence: CASRLTGTAFNEKLFF. The full variable domain, with the rest looked up from reference TRBV5-1 and TRBJ1-4, is KAGVTQTPRYLIKTRGQQVTLSCSPISGHRSVSWYQQTPGQGLQFLFEYFSETQRNKGNFPGRFSGRQFSNSRSEMNVSTLELGDSALYLCASRLTGTAFNEKLFFGSGTQLSVL.

In its sample, this clone was seen once. The rearrangement joins TRBV5-4 to TRBJ2-3; 9 nucleotides align to TRBD2. Germline CDR1 reads SGHNT; CDR2 reads YYREEE (reference sequence). V lost 3 bases and J lost 2; bases outside the gene matches: 4. The CDR3 length is 15 residues. DNA of the CDR3: TGTGCCAGCAGCTCCCGCGGGGGGGCCACAGATACGCAGTATTTT. It translates to CASSSRGGATDTQYF.

The gene calls are TRBV12-5 and TRBJ2-1; D is possibly TRBD2 (5 bases). V lost 7 bases, J lost 10 bases, and 11 bases lay in between. This CDR3 has 11 residues. From germline, CDR1 is LGHNT and CDR2 FRNRAP. CDR3 bases: TGTGCTAGTGTTCGGGGTTACGAGCAGTTCTTC. Protein: CASVRGYEQFF.

V is TRBV7-2 and J is TRBJ2-7, with 8 bases lining up with TRBD1. CDR1 and CDR2 (germline): SGHTA, FQGNSA. This CDR3 is 15 amino acids long. The V and J ends lost 4 bases and 0 bases, in that order; junction bases with no gene match: 5. The CDR3, as DNA: TGTGCCAGCAGCTCGCTGGGACAGGTCTCCTACGAGCAGTACTTC. This encodes CASSSLGQVSYEQYF.

The chain carries TRBV9 and TRBJ2-1, with 9 bases matching TRBD1. This CDR3 contains 16 residues. V shed 0 bases and J 2 bases; nucleotides not matched to a gene: 3. Looked up from germline, CDR1 is SGDLS and CDR2 is YYNGEE. The CDR3 region has the DNA TGTGCCAGCAGCGTAGTGGGACAGGGTACCTACAATGAGCAGTTCTTC. It encodes CASSVVGQGTYNEQFF.

The CDR3 loop is CASRDSLAMNTEAFF. The CDR3 DNA sequence: TGTGCCAGCAGAGACAGCCTTGCTATGAACACTGAAGCTTTCTTT. The chain links TRBV6-6 to TRBJ1-1; D is possibly TRBD1 (5 bases). Germline V gene lookup returns CDR1 MNHNY and CDR2 SVGAGI (reference sequence). V was trimmed by 6 bases and J by 0 bases, leaving 14 bases between them. The CDR3 is 15 residues long.